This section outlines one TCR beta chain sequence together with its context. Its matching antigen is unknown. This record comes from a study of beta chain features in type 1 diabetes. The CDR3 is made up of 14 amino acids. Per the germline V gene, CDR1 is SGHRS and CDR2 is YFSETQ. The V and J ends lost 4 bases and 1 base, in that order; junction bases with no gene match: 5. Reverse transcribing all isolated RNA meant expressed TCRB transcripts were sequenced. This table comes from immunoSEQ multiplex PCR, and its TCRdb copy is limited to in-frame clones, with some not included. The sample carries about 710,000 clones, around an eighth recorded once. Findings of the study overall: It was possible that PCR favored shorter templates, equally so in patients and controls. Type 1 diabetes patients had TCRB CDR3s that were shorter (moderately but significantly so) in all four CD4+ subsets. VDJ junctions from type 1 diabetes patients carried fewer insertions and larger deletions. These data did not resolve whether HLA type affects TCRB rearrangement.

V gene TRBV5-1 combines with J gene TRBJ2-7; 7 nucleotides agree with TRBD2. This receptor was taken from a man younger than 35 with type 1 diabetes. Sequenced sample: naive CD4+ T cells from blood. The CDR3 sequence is CASSPGGESYEQYF. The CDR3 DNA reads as TGCGCCAGCAGCCCGGGGGGTGAATCCTACGAGCAGTACTTC. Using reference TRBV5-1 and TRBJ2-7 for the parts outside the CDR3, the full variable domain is KAGVTQTPRYLIKTRGQQVTLSCSPISGHRSVSWYQQTPGQGLQFLFEYFSETQRNKGNFPGRFSGRQFSNSRSEMNVSTLELGDSALYLCASSPGGESYEQYFGPGTRLTVT.